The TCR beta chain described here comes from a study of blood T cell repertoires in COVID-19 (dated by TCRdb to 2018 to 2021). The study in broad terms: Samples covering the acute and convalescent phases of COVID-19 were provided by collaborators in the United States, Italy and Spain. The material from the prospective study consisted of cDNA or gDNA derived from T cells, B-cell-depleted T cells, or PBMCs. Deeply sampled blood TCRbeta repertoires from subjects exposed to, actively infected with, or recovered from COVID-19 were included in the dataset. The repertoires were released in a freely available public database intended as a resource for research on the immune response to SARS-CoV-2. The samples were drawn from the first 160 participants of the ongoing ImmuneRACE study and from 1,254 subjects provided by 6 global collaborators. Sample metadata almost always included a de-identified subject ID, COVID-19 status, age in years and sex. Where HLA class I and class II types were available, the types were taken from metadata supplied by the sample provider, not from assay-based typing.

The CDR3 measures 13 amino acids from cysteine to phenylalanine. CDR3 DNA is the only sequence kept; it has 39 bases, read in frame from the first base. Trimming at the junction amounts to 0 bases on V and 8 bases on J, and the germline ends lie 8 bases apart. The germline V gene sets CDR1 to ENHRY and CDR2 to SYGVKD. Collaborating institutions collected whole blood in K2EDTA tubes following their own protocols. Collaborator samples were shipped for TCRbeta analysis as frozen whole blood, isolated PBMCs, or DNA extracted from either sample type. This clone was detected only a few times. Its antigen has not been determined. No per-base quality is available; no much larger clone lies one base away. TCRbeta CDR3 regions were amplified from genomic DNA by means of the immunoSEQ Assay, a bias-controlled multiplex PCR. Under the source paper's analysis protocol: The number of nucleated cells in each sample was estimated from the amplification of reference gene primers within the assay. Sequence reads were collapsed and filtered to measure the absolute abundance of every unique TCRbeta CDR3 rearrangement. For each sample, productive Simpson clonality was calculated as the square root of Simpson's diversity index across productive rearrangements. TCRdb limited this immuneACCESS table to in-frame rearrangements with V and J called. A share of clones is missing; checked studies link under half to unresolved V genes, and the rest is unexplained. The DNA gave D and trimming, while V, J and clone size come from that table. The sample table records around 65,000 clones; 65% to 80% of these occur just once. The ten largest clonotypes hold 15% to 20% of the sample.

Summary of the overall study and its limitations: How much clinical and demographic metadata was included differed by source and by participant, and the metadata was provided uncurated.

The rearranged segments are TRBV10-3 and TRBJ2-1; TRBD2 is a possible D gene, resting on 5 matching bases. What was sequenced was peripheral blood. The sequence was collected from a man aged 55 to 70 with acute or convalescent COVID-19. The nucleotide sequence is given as TGTGCCATCAGTGAGTCCTTGAGGGATGAGCAGTTCTTC. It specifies CAISESLRDEQFF.